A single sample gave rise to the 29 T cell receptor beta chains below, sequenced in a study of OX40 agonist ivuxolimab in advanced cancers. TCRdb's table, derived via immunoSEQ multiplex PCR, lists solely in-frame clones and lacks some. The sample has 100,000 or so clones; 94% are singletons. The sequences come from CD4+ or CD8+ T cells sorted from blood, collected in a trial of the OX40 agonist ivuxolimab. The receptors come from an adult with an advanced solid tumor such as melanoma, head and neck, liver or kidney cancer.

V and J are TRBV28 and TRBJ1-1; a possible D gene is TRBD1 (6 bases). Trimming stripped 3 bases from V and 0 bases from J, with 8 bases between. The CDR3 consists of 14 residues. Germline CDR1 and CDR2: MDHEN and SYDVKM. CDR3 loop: CASSLNRVNTEAFF. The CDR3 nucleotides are TGTGCCAGCAGTTTGAACAGGGTGAACACTGAAGCTTTCTTT.

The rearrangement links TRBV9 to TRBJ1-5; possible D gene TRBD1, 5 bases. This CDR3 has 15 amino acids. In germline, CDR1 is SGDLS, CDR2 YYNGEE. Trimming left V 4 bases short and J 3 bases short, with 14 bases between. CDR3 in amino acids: CASSPRDSYNQPQHF. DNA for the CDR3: TGTGCCAGCAGCCCCAGGGACTCCTACAATCAGCCCCAGCATTTT.

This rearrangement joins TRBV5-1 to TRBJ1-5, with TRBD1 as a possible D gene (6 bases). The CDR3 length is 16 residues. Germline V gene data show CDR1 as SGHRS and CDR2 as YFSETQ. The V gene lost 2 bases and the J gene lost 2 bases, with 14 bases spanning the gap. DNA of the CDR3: TGCGCCAGCAGCTTCCAGGGGCGGGACGGCAATCAGCCCCAGCATTTT. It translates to CASSFQGRDGNQPQHF.

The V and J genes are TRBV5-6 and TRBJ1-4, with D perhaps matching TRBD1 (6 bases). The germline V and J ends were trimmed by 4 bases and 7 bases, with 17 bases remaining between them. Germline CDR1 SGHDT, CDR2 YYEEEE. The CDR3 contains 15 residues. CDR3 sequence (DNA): TGTGCCAGCAGCCCCACCGTACAGGGCGGTGAAAAACTGTTTTTT. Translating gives CASSPTVQGGEKLFF.

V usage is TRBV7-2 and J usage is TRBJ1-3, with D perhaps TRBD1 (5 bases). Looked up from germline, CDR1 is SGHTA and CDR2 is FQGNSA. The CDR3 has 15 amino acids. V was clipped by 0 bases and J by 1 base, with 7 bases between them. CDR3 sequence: CASSLAPGSGNTIYF. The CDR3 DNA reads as TGTGCCAGCAGCTTAGCCCCAGGGTCTGGAAACACCATATATTTT.

CDR3 DNA: TGTGCCACCAGCAGAGTAGCGCTAGCGGGCACAGATACGCAGTATTTT. Translating it yields CATSRVALAGTDTQYF. The gene calls are TRBV15 and TRBJ2-3, with 7 bases that match TRBD2. The germline V gene encodes CDR1 LNHNV and CDR2 YYDKDF (reference sequence). V lost 1 base and J lost 1; bases outside the gene matches: 5. CDR3 length equals 16 residues.

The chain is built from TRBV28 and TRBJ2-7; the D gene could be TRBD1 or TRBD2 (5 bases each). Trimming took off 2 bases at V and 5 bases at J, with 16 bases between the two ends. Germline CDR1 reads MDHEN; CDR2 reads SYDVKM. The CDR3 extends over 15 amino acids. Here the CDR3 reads CASSLGGTAIHEQYF. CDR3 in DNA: TGTGCCAGCAGTTTAGGTGGGACGGCTATTCACGAGCAGTACTTC.

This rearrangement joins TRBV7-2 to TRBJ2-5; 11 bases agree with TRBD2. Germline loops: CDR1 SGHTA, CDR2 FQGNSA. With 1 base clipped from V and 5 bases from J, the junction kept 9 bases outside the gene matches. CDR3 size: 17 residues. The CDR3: CASSLGASGGRLETQYF. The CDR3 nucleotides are TGTGCCAGCAGCTTAGGGGCTAGCGGGGGGAGGTTGGAGACCCAGTACTTC.

The CDR3 coding sequence is TGTGCCAGCAGTTACAACCCCAGGGGAGGAGAGACCCAGTACTTC. Translated: CASSYNPRGGETQYF. The chain carries TRBV6-5 and TRBJ2-5; D is perhaps TRBD1 or TRBD2 (6 bases each). Germline lookup yields CDR1 MNHEY and CDR2 SVGAGI. V lost 2 bases and J lost 4, with 14 bases in between. The CDR3 loop spans 15 amino acids.

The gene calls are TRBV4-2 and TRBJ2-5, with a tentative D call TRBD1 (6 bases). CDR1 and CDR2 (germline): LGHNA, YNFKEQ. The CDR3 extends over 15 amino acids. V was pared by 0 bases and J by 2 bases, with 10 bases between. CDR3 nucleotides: TGTGCCAGCAGCCAAGATCAGGGGTTTCAAGAGACCCAGTACTTC. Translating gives CASSQDQGFQETQYF.

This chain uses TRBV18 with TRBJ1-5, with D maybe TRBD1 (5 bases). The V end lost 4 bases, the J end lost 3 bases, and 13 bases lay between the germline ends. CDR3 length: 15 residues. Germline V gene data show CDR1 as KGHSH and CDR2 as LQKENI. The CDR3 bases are TGTGCCAGCTCACGGTTAAGGGACGCCAATCAGCCCCAGCATTTT. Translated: CASSRLRDANQPQHF.

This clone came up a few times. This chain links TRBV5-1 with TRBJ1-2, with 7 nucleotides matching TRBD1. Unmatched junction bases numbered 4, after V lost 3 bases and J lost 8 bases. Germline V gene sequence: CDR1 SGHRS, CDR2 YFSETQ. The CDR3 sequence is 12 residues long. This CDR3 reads CASSWDREGYTF. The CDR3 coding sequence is TGCGCCAGCAGCTGGGACAGAGAGGGCTACACCTTC.

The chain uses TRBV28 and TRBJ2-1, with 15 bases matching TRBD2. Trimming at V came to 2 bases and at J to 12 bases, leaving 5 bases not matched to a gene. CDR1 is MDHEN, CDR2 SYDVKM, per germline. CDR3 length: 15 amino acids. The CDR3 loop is CASSLGLAGGSLQFF. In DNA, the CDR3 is TGTGCCAGCAGTTTAGGACTAGCGGGAGGGTCCCTGCAGTTCTTC. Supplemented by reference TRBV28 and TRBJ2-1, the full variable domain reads DVKVTQSSRYLVKRTGEKVFLECVQDMDHENMFWYRQDPGLGLRLIYFSYDVKMKEKGDIPEGYSVSREKKERFSLILESASTNQTSMYLCASSLGLAGGSLQFFGPGTRLTVL.

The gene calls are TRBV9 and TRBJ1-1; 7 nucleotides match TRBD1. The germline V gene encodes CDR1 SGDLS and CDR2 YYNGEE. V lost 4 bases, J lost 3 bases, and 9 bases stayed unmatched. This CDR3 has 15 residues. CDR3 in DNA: TGTGCCAGCAGCATGATGACAGGGCCTTACACTGAAGCTTTCTTT. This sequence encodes CASSMMTGPYTEAFF.

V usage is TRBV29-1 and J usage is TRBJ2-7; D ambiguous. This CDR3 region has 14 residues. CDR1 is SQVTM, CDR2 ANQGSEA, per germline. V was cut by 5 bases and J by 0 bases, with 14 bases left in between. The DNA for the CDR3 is TGCAGCGTTCGGCAGACGGCCAGCTCCTACGAGCAGTACTTC. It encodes CSVRQTASSYEQYF.

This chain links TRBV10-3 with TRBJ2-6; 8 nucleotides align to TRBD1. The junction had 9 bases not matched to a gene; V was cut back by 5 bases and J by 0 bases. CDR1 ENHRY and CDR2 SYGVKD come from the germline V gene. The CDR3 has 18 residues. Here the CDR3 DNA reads TGTGCCATCAGTCAACTGGGACAGGCCAGCTCTGGGGCCAACGTCCTGACTTTC. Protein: CAISQLGQASSGANVLTF.

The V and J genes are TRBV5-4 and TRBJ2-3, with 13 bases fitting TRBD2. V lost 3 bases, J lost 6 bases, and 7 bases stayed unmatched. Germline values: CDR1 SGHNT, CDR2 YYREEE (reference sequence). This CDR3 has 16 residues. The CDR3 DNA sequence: TGTGCCAGCAGCTCCGGGACTAGCGGGGCCGGCGATACGCAGTATTTT. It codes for CASSSGTSGAGDTQYF.

This chain's CDR3 is CASSSSAGANVLTF. For the CDR3, the DNA is TGTGCCAGCAGTTCCTCCGCCGGGGCCAACGTCCTGACTTTC. The rearrangement links TRBV28 to TRBJ2-6; no clear D. The V gene's germline CDR1 is MDHEN and CDR2 SYDVKM. The ends were cut back, 4 bases at V and 4 bases at J, with 8 bases in the middle. This CDR3 is 14 amino acids long. Combining the CDR3 with reference TRBV28 and TRBJ2-6 gives the whole variable domain DVKVTQSSRYLVKRTGEKVFLECVQDMDHENMFWYRQDPGLGLRLIYFSYDVKMKEKGDIPEGYSVSREKKERFSLILESASTNQTSMYLCASSSSAGANVLTFGAGSRLTVL.

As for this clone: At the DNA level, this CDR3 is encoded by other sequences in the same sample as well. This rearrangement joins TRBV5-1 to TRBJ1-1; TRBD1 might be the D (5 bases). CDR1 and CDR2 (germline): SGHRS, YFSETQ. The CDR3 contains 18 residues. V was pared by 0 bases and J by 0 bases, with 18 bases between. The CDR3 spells CASSLGGGRRGLNTEAFF. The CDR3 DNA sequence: TGCGCCAGCAGCTTGGGGGGGGGAAGAAGGGGCTTGAACACTGAAGCTTTCTTT.

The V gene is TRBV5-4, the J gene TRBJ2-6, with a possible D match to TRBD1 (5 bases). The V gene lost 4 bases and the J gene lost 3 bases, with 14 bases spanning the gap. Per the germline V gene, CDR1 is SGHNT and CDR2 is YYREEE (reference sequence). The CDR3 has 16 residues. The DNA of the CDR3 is TGTGCCAGCAGCGAAGGGGCCCTCGGTGGGGCCAACGTCCTGACTTTC. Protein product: CASSEGALGGANVLTF.

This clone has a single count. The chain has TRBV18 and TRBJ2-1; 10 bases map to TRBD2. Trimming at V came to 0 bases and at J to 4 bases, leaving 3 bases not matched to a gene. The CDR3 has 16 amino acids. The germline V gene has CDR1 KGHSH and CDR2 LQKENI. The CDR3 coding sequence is TGTGCCAGCTCACCACCGGAGACTAGCGGGTACAATGAGCAGTTCTTC. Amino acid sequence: CASSPPETSGYNEQFF.

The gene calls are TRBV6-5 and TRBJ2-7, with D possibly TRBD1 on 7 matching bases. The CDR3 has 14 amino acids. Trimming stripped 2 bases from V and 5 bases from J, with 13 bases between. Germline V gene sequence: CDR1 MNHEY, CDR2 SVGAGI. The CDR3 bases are TGTGCCAGCAGTTACGGCAGGGGGGTCAACGAGCAGTACTTC. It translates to CASSYGRGVNEQYF.

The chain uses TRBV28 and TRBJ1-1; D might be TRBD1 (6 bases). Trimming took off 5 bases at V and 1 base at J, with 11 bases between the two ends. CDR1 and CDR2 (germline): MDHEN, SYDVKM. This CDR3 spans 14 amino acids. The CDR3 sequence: CASSMTGSNTEAFF. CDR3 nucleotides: TGTGCCAGCAGTATGACAGGATCGAACACTGAAGCTTTCTTT.

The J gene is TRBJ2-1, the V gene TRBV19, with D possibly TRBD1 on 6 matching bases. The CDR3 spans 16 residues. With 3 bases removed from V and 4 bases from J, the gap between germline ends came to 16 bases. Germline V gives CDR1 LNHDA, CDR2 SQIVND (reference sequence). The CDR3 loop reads CASSILQGVTYNEQFF. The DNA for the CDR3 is TGTGCCAGTAGTATTCTACAGGGAGTTACGTACAATGAGCAGTTCTTC.

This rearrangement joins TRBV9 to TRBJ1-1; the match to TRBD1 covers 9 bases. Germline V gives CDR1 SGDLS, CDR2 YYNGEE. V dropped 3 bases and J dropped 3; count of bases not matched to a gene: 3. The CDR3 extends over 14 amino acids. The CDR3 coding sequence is TGTGCCAGCAGCGAACAGGGGGCGTACACTGAAGCTTTCTTT. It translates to CASSEQGAYTEAFF.

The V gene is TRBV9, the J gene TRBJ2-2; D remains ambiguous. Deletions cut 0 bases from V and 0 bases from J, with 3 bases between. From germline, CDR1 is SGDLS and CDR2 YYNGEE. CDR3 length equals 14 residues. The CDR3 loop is CASSVVSNTGELFF. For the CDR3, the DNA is TGTGCCAGCAGCGTAGTGTCGAACACCGGGGAGCTGTTTTTT. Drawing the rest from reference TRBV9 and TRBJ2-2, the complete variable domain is DSGVTQTPKHLITATGQRVTLRCSPRSGDLSVYWYQQSLDQGLQFLIQYYNGEERAKGNILERFSAQQFPDLHSELNLSSLELGDSALYFCASSVVSNTGELFFGEGSRLTVL.

The CDR3: CASSLFASALRDNEQFF. The DNA for the CDR3 is TGTGCCAGCAGTTTGTTCGCTAGCGCCCTAAGGGACAATGAGCAGTTCTTC. The rearrangement links TRBV28 to TRBJ2-1; tentatively, D is TRBD2 (6 bases). The CDR3 is 17 amino acids. Germline V gene data show CDR1 as MDHEN and CDR2 as SYDVKM. Trimming shortened V by 3 bases and J by 5 bases, and 20 bases separated the two germline ends.

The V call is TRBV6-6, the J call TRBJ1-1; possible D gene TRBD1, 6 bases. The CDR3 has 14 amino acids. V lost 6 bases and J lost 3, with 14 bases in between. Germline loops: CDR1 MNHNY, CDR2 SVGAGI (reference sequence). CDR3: CASRARGLDTEAFF. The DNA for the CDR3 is TGTGCCAGCAGGGCCCGGGGGCTCGACACTGAAGCTTTCTTT.

The CDR3 DNA follows: TGTGCCAGCAGCGACCGGACCGCCAATGAGCAGTTCTTC. Translated, it gives CASSDRTANEQFF. The chain recombines TRBV7-8 with TRBJ2-1; no firm D call. Per the germline V gene, CDR1 is SGHVS and CDR2 is FQNEAQ. This CDR3 has 13 amino acids. V lost 5 bases and J 6 bases, leaving 11 bases between the germline ends.